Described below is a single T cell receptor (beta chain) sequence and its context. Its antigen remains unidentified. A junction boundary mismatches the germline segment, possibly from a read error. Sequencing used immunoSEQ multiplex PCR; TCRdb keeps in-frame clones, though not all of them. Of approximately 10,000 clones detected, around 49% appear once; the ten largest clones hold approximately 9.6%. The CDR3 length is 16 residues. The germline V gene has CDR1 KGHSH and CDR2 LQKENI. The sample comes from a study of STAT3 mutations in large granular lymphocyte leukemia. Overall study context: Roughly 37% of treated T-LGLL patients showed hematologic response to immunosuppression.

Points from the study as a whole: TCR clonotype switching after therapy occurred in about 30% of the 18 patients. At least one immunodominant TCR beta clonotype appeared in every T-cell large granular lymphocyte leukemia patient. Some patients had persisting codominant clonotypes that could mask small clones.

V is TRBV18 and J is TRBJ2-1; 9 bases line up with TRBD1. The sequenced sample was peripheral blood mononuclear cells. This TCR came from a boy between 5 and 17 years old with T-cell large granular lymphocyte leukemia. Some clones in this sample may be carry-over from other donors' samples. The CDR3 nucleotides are TGTGCCAGCTCACCGCCCGGCACAGGGGGCTACGATGAGCAGTTCTTC. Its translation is CASSPPGTGGYDEQFF. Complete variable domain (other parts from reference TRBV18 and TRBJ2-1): NAGVMQNPRHLVRRRGQEARLRCSPMKGHSHVYWYRQLPEEGLKFMVYLQKENIIDESGMPKERFSAEFPKEGPSILRIQQVVRGDSAAYFCASSPPGTGGYDEQFFGPGTRLTVL.